This T cell receptor beta chain was sequenced for a study of tumor-infiltrating lymphocytes in localized non-small cell lung cancer. Study in general: The cohort mixed smokers and never-smokers, several histologies, and some post-neoadjuvant-chemotherapy samples.

Sequencing was performed with immunoSEQ multiplex PCR; in TCRdb, only in-frame clones are kept and a portion is missing. The table lists over 10,000 clones, about 70% of them singletons. This clonotype originated in a human donor with non-small cell lung cancer. Sequencing was carried out using uninvolved lung tissue not adjacent to the tumor.

This CDR3 is CASSLRAGGTSNTGELFF. Written as DNA, the CDR3 is TGTGCCAGCAGCTTAAGGGCGGGGGGCACTTCGAACACCGGGGAGCTGTTTTTT. The J gene is TRBJ2-2, the V gene TRBV11-2; 8 bases align to TRBD2. Trimming removed 2 bases from V and 0 bases from J; junction bases left unmatched: 8. The CDR3 contains 18 residues. The V gene's germline CDR1 is SGHAT and CDR2 FQNNGV. The variable domain in full, completed from reference TRBV11-2 and TRBJ2-2, reads EAGVAQSPRYKIIEKRQSVAFWCNPISGHATLYWYQQILGQGPKLLIQFQNNGVVDDSQLPKDRFSAERLKGVDSTLKIQPAKLEDSAVYLCASSLRAGGTSNTGELFFGEGSRLTVL.